The clone carrying this TCR beta chain was picked up many times. The data are from a study of CD8+CD57+ T cells in acquired aplastic anemia. It was genomic DNA that served as the template for profiling TCR beta VDJ and CDR3. TCRdb re-derived calls from the reads in MiXCR, one entry per CDR3 protein. In the table there are some 170,000 distinct CDR3 sequences, less than 60% of which are singletons. For sequencing, patients were chosen who had shown expansion of CD8+CD57+ cells by flow cytometry. The CDR3 spans 14 residues. The V gene lost 5 bases and the J gene lost 1 base, with 9 bases spanning the gap. The germline V gene encodes CDR1 MNHEY and CDR2 SVGAGI.

This chain connects TRBV6-5 to TRBJ1-3; D call uncertain. This receptor was identified in a human donor with aplastic anemia. The sequencing input was sorted CD4+, CD8+, or CD8+CD57+ T cells (not recorded which) from PBMCs. The CDR3 DNA follows: TGTGCCAGCAGTCCCTCGTTATCTGGAAACACCATATATTTT. Its translation: CASSPSLSGNTIYF.